A selection of T cell receptor beta chains follows, all from one sample in a study of Graves' ophthalmopathy and Graves' hyperthyroidism. TCRdb redid the calling of the multiplex PCR reads with MiXCR, one entry per CDR3 protein. Seen here are 360,000 or so distinct CDR3 sequences, about a sixth observed once, and the top ten hold 1.6%. The specimen was peripheral blood. Receptors were obtained from a woman aged 18-29 years with Graves' ophthalmopathy. Each CDR3 is given with its conserved first and last residue. Fields, in order: D gene, J gene, V gene, clone size, CDR3 protein, CDR3 DNA. A D gene is named only where the DNA matches it firmly. Clone size, where shown, is once, few, many, or a class for clones that have expanded.

d_call: TRBD2
j_call: TRBJ2-5
v_call: TRBV6-5
clone_size: -
cdr3_aa: CASSYGGLAGPETQYF
cdr3_nt: TGTGCCAGCAGTTACGGGGGACTAGCGGGACCAGAGACCCAGTACTTC

d_call: TRBD1
j_call: TRBJ2-5
v_call: TRBV7-9
clone_size: -
cdr3_aa: CASSTGQGAQETQYF
cdr3_nt: TGTGCCAGCAGCACCGGGCAGGGGGCTCAAGAGACCCAGTACTTC

d_call: TRBD2
j_call: TRBJ2-5
v_call: TRBV6-2/TRBV6-3
clone_size: many
cdr3_aa: CASRTSGTQETQYF
cdr3_nt: TGTGCCAGTCGGACTAGCGGGACTCAAGAGACCCAGTACTTC

d_call: TRBD2
j_call: TRBJ2-7
v_call: TRBV12-3/TRBV12-4
clone_size: -
cdr3_aa: CASRLSGSASYEQYF
cdr3_nt: TGTGCCAGCCGTTTAAGCGGGAGCGCTTCCTACGAGCAGTACTTC

d_call: TRBD1
j_call: TRBJ1-5
v_call: TRBV24-1
clone_size: -
cdr3_aa: CATSDLRSYRGDNQPQHF
cdr3_nt: TGTGCCACCAGTGATTTGAGGTCTTACAGGGGAGACAATCAGCCCCAGCATTTT

d_call: TRBD1
j_call: TRBJ1-5
v_call: TRBV30
clone_size: -
cdr3_aa: CAWGQEGDQPQHF
cdr3_nt: TGTGCCTGGGGACAGGAGGGTGATCAGCCCCAGCATTTT

d_call: TRBD1
j_call: TRBJ1-5
v_call: TRBV19
clone_size: many
cdr3_aa: CASRSQGSQPQHF
cdr3_nt: TGTGCCAGTAGGTCACAGGGGAGTCAGCCCCAGCATTTT

d_call: -
j_call: TRBJ1-1
v_call: TRBV20-1
clone_size: many
cdr3_aa: CSARPDAHTEAFF
cdr3_nt: TGCAGTGCTCGTCCGGACGCGCACACTGAAGCTTTCTTT

d_call: -
j_call: TRBJ1-5
v_call: TRBV6-4
clone_size: -
cdr3_aa: CASSNQLRSAQPQHF
cdr3_nt: TGTGCCAGCAGTAACCAACTTAGATCGGCTCAGCCCCAGCATTTT

d_call: -
j_call: TRBJ2-7
v_call: TRBV6-1
clone_size: many
cdr3_aa: CASSGQPSYEQYF
cdr3_nt: TGTGCCTCTTCCGGACAGCCTTCCTACGAGCAGTACTTC

d_call: -
j_call: TRBJ2-3
v_call: TRBV6-1
clone_size: many
cdr3_aa: CASSGRIGTDTQYF
cdr3_nt: TGTGCCAGCTCCGGGAGAATCGGCACAGATACGCAGTATTTT

d_call: -
j_call: TRBJ1-1
v_call: TRBV30
clone_size: few
cdr3_aa: CAWGVVGQGRAFF
cdr3_nt: TGTGCCTGGGGGGTGGTGGGGCAGGGAAGAGCTTTCTTT

d_call: TRBD1
j_call: TRBJ1-2
v_call: TRBV7-9
clone_size: many
cdr3_aa: CASSRTGLYGYTF
cdr3_nt: TGTGCCAGCAGCCGGACAGGGCTCTATGGCTACACCTTC

d_call: -
j_call: TRBJ1-2
v_call: TRBV28
clone_size: many
cdr3_aa: CASSLSSYGYTF
cdr3_nt: TGTGCCAGCAGCTTAAGCAGCTATGGCTACACCTTC

d_call: -
j_call: TRBJ1-1
v_call: TRBV14
clone_size: many
cdr3_aa: CASSQGRGSNTEAFF
cdr3_nt: TGTGCCAGCAGCCAAGGACGGGGATCAAACACTGAAGCTTTCTTT

d_call: -
j_call: TRBJ2-7
v_call: TRBV6-2/TRBV6-3
clone_size: -
cdr3_aa: CASGDSDDWAPEQYF
cdr3_nt: TGTGCCAGCGGGGATTCGGACGATTGGGCTCCCGAGCAGTACTTC

d_call: TRBD1
j_call: TRBJ2-7
v_call: TRBV28
clone_size: many
cdr3_aa: CASSPGQVVSSYEQYF
cdr3_nt: TGTGCCAGCAGTCCAGGACAGGTCGTAAGCTCCTACGAGCAGTACTTC

d_call: TRBD1
j_call: TRBJ2-1
v_call: TRBV7-3
clone_size: many
cdr3_aa: CASSSGMGQWNEQFF
cdr3_nt: TGTGCCAGCAGCTCCGGGATGGGACAGTGGAATGAGCAGTTCTTC